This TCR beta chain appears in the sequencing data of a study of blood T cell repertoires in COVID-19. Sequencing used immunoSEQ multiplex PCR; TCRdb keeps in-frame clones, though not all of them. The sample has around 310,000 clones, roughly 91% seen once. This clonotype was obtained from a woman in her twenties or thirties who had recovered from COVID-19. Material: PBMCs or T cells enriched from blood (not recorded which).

The CDR3, as DNA: TGTGCCAGCAGCCCGGGGGGTAGCGCAGGGTCCTACGAGCAGTACTTC. Translated, it gives CASSPGGSAGSYEQYF. The J gene is TRBJ2-7, the V gene TRBV5-4; 7 bases align to TRBD2. The CDR3 totals 16 residues. CDR1 SGHNT and CDR2 YYREEE come from the germline V gene (reference sequence). Germline trimming cut 4 bases from V and 1 base from J; bases unmatched to any gene: 11.